What follows are 18 T cell receptor beta chains derived from one specimen sequenced in a study of OX40 agonist ivuxolimab in advanced cancers. The assay was immunoSEQ multiplex PCR, and TCRdb's table has in-frame clones only and misses some. Among roughly 60,000 clones listed, approximately 84% were seen once. Source: CD4+ or CD8+ T cells sorted from blood, taken in a trial of the OX40 agonist ivuxolimab. These receptors came from an adult with an advanced solid tumor such as melanoma, head and neck, liver or kidney cancer.

This chain links TRBV5-1 with TRBJ1-1; D unresolved. The CDR3 covers 13 residues. Germline loops: CDR1 SGHRS, CDR2 YFSETQ. Trimming shortened V by 2 bases and J by 1 base, and 6 bases separated the two germline ends. In nucleotides, the CDR3 is TGCGCCAGCAGCTTTACAGAGAACACTGAAGCTTTCTTT. Translation gives CASSFTENTEAFF.

With regard to this clone: A junction boundary mismatches the germline segment, possibly from a read error. The CDR3 is CSVEEGGPGTDTQYF. In DNA form, the CDR3 reads TGCAGCGTGGAAGAGGGGGGTCCGGGAACAGATACGCAGTATTTT. This sequence joins TRBV29-1 and TRBJ2-3, with D perhaps given as TRBD1 or TRBD2 (6 bases each). Germline CDR1 reads SQVTM; CDR2 reads ANQGSEA. CDR3 length: 15 amino acids.

J is TRBJ2-4 and V is TRBV9; 11 bases line up with TRBD2. Germline values: CDR1 SGDLS, CDR2 YYNGEE. The CDR3 has 17 residues. V dropped 3 bases and J dropped 4; count of bases not matched to a gene: 9. The chain's CDR3 is CASSERLGTSGKNIQYF. The CDR3 DNA reads as TGTGCCAGCAGCGAACGGCTCGGGACTAGCGGAAAAAACATTCAGTACTTC.

This chain links TRBV5-1 with TRBJ2-7; tentatively, D is TRBD2 (6 bases). The V gene's germline CDR1 is SGHRS and CDR2 YFSETQ. Trimming removed 4 bases from V and 3 bases from J, with 11 bases in between. There are 13 residues in the CDR3. The CDR3 sequence is CASSPGGNYEQYF. DNA of the CDR3: TGCGCCAGCAGCCCCGGGGGAAACTACGAGCAGTACTTC.

This clone was observed a handful of times. The rearrangement joins TRBV9 to TRBJ2-2; no clear D. Trimming removed 6 bases at V and 5 bases at J, with 5 bases between. Germline V gene sequence: CDR1 SGDLS, CDR2 YYNGEE. This CDR3 is 11 amino acids long. The CDR3 DNA reads as TGTGCCAGCACCAGTACCGGGGAGCTGTTTTTT. Protein: CASTSTGELFF.

The chain links TRBV9 to TRBJ2-1, with 9 positions matching TRBD1. Germline V lookup: CDR1 SGDLS, CDR2 YYNGEE. This CDR3 spans 16 amino acids. V shed 0 bases and J 3 bases; nucleotides not matched to a gene: 4. This chain's CDR3 is CASSVDGTGFYNEQFF. The CDR3 DNA reads TGTGCCAGCAGCGTAGACGGGACAGGGTTCTACAATGAGCAGTTCTTC.

This chain links TRBV7-2 with TRBJ1-3; D gene unclear. The CDR3 has 16 residues. The V gene's germline CDR1 is SGHTA and CDR2 FQGNSA. The V gene lost 5 bases and the J gene lost 1 base, with 15 bases spanning the gap. This CDR3 reads CASSRYTSFSGNTIYF. For the CDR3, the DNA is TGTGCCAGCAGCCGGTATACCAGTTTTTCTGGAAACACCATATATTTT.

The gene calls are TRBV25-1 and TRBJ2-1, with D uncertain. The CDR3 is 14 residues long. Per the germline V gene, CDR1 is MGHDK and CDR2 is SYGVNS. Trimming shortened V by 5 bases and J by 8 bases, and 16 bases separated the two germline ends. The CDR3 spells CASSNIDTVYEQFF. The CDR3 nucleotides are TGTGCCAGCAGTAATATTGACACGGTCTATGAGCAGTTCTTC.

The CDR3, as DNA: TGTGCCAGCAGCCTATCTTATGGTACCTATAATTCACCCCTCCACTTT. It is translated as CASSLSYGTYNSPLHF. J is TRBJ1-6 and V is TRBV7-9, with no clear D. Germline loops: CDR1 SEHNR, CDR2 FQNEAQ (reference sequence). The CDR3 covers 16 residues. Between the trimmed V and J ends, which lost 5 bases and 2 bases, there was a span of 13 bases.

The chain has TRBV5-4 and TRBJ2-1; D ambiguous. V lost 5 bases, J lost 4 bases, and 16 bases lay in between. The CDR3 spans 15 residues. Germline CDR1 and CDR2: SGHNT and YYREEE (reference sequence). In DNA, the CDR3 is TGTGCCAGCAGTGAAGGTTCTCTGGGATACAATGAGCAGTTCTTC. It is translated as CASSEGSLGYNEQFF.

The V call is TRBV7-9, the J call TRBJ2-7; maybe TRBD2 (7 bases). Trimming removed 6 bases at V and 2 bases at J, with 11 bases between. Germline CDR1 and CDR2: SEHNR and FQNEAQ (reference sequence). This CDR3 contains 13 residues. In nucleotides, the CDR3 is TGTGCCAGCAGTCCGGGGGGCCCCTACGAGCAGTACTTC. Amino acid sequence: CASSPGGPYEQYF.

The chain combines TRBV2 with TRBJ1-2; D gene unclear. Trimming stripped 4 bases from V and 2 bases from J, with 5 bases between. CDR1 and CDR2 (germline): SNHLY, FYNNEI. CDR3 length: 12 amino acids. In DNA, the CDR3 is TGTGCCAGCAGTGGACGGAACTATGGCTACACCTTC. It codes for CASSGRNYGYTF. The complete variable domain, with remaining parts taken from reference TRBV2 and TRBJ1-2, reads EPEVTQTPSHQVTQMGQEVILRCVPISNHLYFYWYRQILGQKVEFLVSFYNNEISEKSEIFDDQFSVERPDGSNFTLKIRSTKLEDSAMYFCASSGRNYGYTFGSGTRLTVV.

This clone was found a few times. This rearrangement joins TRBV11-1 to TRBJ2-1; D unclear. Germline V lookup: CDR1 SGHAT, CDR2 FQDESV (reference sequence). V dropped 5 bases and J dropped 0 bases, with 14 bases sitting between them. The CDR3 contains 16 residues. The CDR3 loop is CASSAMGSSSYNEQFF. As DNA, the CDR3 is TGTGCCAGCAGCGCGATGGGAAGCAGCTCCTACAATGAGCAGTTCTTC.

The genes are TRBV29-1 and TRBJ1-2; D not certain. CDR1 and CDR2 from the germline V gene are SQVTM and ANQGSEA. The CDR3 sequence is 11 residues long. The germline V and J ends were trimmed by 3 bases and 3 bases, with 5 bases remaining between them. The CDR3 DNA reads TGCAGCGTTGACAGCTACTATGGCTACACCTTC. Its translation is CSVDSYYGYTF.

This clone appeared once. V gene TRBV15 combines with J gene TRBJ1-4; 11 nucleotides line up with TRBD1. The CDR3 is made up of 15 amino acids. CDR1 is LNHNV, CDR2 YYDKDF, per germline (reference sequence). Trimming took 7 bases from V and 4 from J; bases not matched to a gene: 5. The CDR3 spells CATKDRGPRNEKLFF. The CDR3 coding sequence is TGTGCCACCAAGGACAGGGGGCCCCGTAATGAAAAACTGTTTTTT.

The chain recombines TRBV5-4 with TRBJ2-3, with 10 bases identical to TRBD2. Germline-derived CDR1 and CDR2 are SGHNT and YYREEE (reference sequence). This CDR3 comprises 17 residues. J was trimmed by 1 base and V by 4 bases; bases with no gene match: 9. Here the CDR3 reads CASSPKVAGGGTDTQYF. CDR3 nucleotide sequence: TGTGCCAGCAGCCCAAAAGTAGCGGGAGGAGGCACAGATACGCAGTATTTT.

The chain is built from TRBV30 and TRBJ2-5; 8 bases line up with TRBD1. Trimming cost V 2 bases and J 3 bases; bases outside gene matches: 2. The V gene's germline CDR1 is GTSNPN and CDR2 SVGIG (reference sequence). There are 13 residues in the CDR3. The CDR3 nucleotides read TGTGCCTGGAGTACGGGACAGGAAGAGACCCAGTACTTC. It is translated as CAWSTGQEETQYF.

The genes are TRBV6-1 and TRBJ2-3; 10 bases match TRBD2. The V segment lost 1 base and the J segment 2 bases; nucleotides outside the gene matches: 3. The CDR3 sequence is 16 residues long. Germline V gene sequence: CDR1 MNHNS, CDR2 SASEGT. CDR3 bases: TGTGCCAGCAGTGAAGGGCTAGCGGGAGTCACAGATACGCAGTATTTT. It encodes CASSEGLAGVTDTQYF.